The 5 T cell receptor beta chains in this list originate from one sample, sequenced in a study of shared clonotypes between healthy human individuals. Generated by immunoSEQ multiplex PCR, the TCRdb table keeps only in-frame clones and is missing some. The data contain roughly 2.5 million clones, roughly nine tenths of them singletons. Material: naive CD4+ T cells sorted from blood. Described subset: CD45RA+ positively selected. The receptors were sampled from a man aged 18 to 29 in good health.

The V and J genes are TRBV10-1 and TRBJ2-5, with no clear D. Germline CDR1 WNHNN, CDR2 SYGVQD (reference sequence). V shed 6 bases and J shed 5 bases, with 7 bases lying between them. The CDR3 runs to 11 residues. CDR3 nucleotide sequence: TGCGCCAGCAGGGGTCGGGAGACCCAGTACTTC. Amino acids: CASRGRETQYF.

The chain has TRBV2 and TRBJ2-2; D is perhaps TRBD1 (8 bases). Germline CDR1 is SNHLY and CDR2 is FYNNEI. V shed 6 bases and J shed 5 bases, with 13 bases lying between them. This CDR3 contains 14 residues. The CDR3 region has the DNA TGTGCCAGCAGGGACAGGGAGGGGACCGGGGAGCTGTTTTTT. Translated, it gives CASRDREGTGELFF.

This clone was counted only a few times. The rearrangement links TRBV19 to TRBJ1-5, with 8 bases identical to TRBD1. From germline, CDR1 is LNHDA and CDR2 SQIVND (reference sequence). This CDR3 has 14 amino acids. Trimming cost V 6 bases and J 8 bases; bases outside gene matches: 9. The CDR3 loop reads CASSPGQGREPQHF. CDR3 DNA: TGTGCCAGTAGCCCAGGACAGGGACGGGAGCCCCAGCATTTT.

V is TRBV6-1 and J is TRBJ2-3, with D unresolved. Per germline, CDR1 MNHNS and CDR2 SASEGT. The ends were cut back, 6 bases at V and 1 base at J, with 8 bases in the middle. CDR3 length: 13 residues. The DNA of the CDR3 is TGTGCCAGCAGGTCAGAAGGCACAGATACGCAGTATTTT. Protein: CASRSEGTDTQYF.

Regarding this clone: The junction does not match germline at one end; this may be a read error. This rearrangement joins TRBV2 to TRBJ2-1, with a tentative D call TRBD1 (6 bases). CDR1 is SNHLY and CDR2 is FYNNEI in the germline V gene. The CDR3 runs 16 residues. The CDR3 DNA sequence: TGTGCCAGCAGGGAAGGGACGACAGGTCGAAGGGATGAGCAGTTCTTC. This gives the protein CASREGTTGRRDEQFF.